The 25 T cell receptor beta chains given below trace back to one sample, sequenced in a study of T cells expressing NK-cell markers. TCRdb re-called the 5' RACE reads and shows each CDR3 protein once, DNA omitted. The sample has around 470,000 distinct CDR3 sequences; the top ten hold under 1.5%. The sample taken for sequencing was blood T cells: a sorted CD56 or NKG2C T cell subset, CD4+ or CD8+ T cells, or bulk PBMC T cells (not recorded which). Receptors were obtained from a woman between 45 and 65 years old in good health.

The chain uses TRBV21-1 and TRBJ2-2; TCRdb gives TRBD2 as the D gene, but with no DNA this cannot be confirmed. TRBV21-1 is deemed a pseudogene. CDR3 length equals 16 residues. The CDR3: CASSAGKRSYTGELFF.

This chain uses TRBV20-1 with TRBJ2-3; TCRdb lists TRBD2, though no DNA is available to test this call. Germline-derived CDR1 and CDR2 are DFQATT and SNEGSKA (reference sequence). The CDR3 has 15 residues. The CDR3 sequence is CSVPSGRAISDTQYF.

The chain employs TRBV7-2 and TRBJ2-1; TCRdb reports TRBD2, a call that lacks DNA to check it against. Germline CDR1 is SGHTA and CDR2 is FQGNSA. This CDR3 region has 15 residues. CDR3 region: CASSPREGTFNEQFF.

The rearrangement links TRBV12-3 or TRBV12-4 to TRBJ2-3; the D call of TRBD1 rests on TCRdb alone, since no DNA is present to check it. The CDR3 has 15 residues. The CDR3: CASNPTGNPLDTQYF.

The V and J genes are TRBV7-9 and TRBJ2-7; checking the TCRdb D call of TRBD1 is not possible without DNA. This CDR3 region has 12 residues. The germline gives CDR1 SEHNR, CDR2 FQNEAQ (reference sequence). The CDR3 spells CASTQGGYEQYF.

The chain carries TRBV5-1 and TRBJ2-6. CDR3 length: 14 amino acids. CDR1 SGHRS and CDR2 YFSETQ come from the germline V gene. The CDR3 sequence is CASATQSGANVLTF. Variable domain in full (rest from reference TRBV5-1 and TRBJ2-6): KAGVTQTPRYLIKTRGQQVTLSCSPISGHRSVSWYQQTPGQGLQFLFEYFSETQRNKGNFPGRFSGRQFSNSRSEMNVSTLELGDSALYLCASATQSGANVLTFGAGSRLTVL.

CDR3 amino acids: CASTNRQTGAAWELFF. This sequence joins TRBV21-1 and TRBJ2-2; the D gene TCRdb calls, TRBD1, cannot be checked with no DNA. TRBV21-1 represents a pseudogene. The CDR3 length is 16 residues.

This sequence joins TRBV12-3 or TRBV12-4 and TRBJ2-7; as DNA is missing, the TRBD1 call by TCRdb cannot be tested. The CDR3 has 16 residues. CDR3 protein: CASSDAEDSFSYEQYF.

The chain joins TRBV3-1 to TRBJ2-4; TCRdb names TRBD2, which stays unverified in the absence of DNA. CDR3 size: 16 residues. The V gene's germline CDR1 is LGHDT and CDR2 YNNKEL (reference sequence). CDR3 loop: CASSQGGREYKNIQYF.

This rearrangement joins TRBV7-6 to TRBJ1-6. This CDR3 region has 12 residues. Germline lookup yields CDR1 SGHVS and CDR2 FNYEAQ. The CDR3 sequence: CASSPEGSPLHF. Complete variable domain (other parts from reference TRBV7-6 and TRBJ1-6): GAGVSQSPRYKVTKRGQDVALRCDPISGHVSLYWYRQALGQGPEFLTYFNYEAQQDKSGLPNDRFSAERPEGSISTLTIQRTEQRDSAMYRCASSPEGSPLHFGNGTRLTVT.

The chain uses TRBV20-1 and TRBJ1-1; TCRdb returns TRBD1, unconfirmable since there is no DNA. Germline values: CDR1 DFQATT, CDR2 SNEGSKA (reference sequence). CDR3 size: 14 residues. The CDR3 protein is CSAREGGRNTEAFF.

V is TRBV4-1 and J is TRBJ1-5; TCRdb lists TRBD1, though no DNA is available to test this call. Germline CDR1 and CDR2: MGHRA and YSYEKL. The CDR3 consists of 15 residues. The CDR3 region is CASSQATGFLEVQHF.

J is TRBJ2-2 and V is TRBV5-1; checking the TCRdb D call of TRBD1 is not possible without DNA. This CDR3 region has 17 residues. Germline loops: CDR1 SGHRS, CDR2 YFSETQ. The CDR3 sequence is CASSLGTGGASTGELFF.

The rearrangement uses TRBV24-1 and TRBJ1-1; TCRdb selects TRBD1, and the lack of DNA leaves this call unchecked. The CDR3 has 13 amino acids. CDR1 is KGHDR, CDR2 SFDVKD, per germline. The CDR3 loop is CATSDRGQSEAFF.

This CDR3 is CASSYPSGIRNTGELFF. The chain joins TRBV6-2 or TRBV6-3 to TRBJ2-2. The CDR3 extends over 17 amino acids. Germline assignment: CDR1 MNHEY and CDR2 SVGEGT.

The chain uses TRBV18 and TRBJ2-1. CDR1 and CDR2 from the germline V gene are KGHSH and LQKENI. This CDR3 comprises 12 residues. This CDR3 is CASSPNGGAQFF.

J is TRBJ1-3 and V is TRBV10-2; TCRdb outputs TRBD1, but without DNA this stays unchecked. Germline V gene data show CDR1 as WSHSY and CDR2 as SAAADI. The CDR3 loop spans 14 amino acids. This CDR3 is CASSRGLDGNTIYF.

The chain carries TRBV6-5 and TRBJ2-1; TCRdb's D call of TRBD2 is untestable without DNA. CDR3 length: 14 residues. The germline V gene encodes CDR1 MNHEY and CDR2 SVGAGI. This CDR3 reads CASSRNPGGNEQFF.

This chain links TRBV5-5 with TRBJ2-4; the D call of TRBD1 rests on TCRdb alone, since no DNA is present to check it. The CDR3 contains 15 residues. Germline-derived CDR1 and CDR2 are SGHKS and YYEKEE (reference sequence). The CDR3 is CASSLTGTGFDIQYF.

The chain has TRBV7-2 and TRBJ1-5; TCRdb designates TRBD1, a call that cannot be tested without DNA. Germline V gene data show CDR1 as SGHTA and CDR2 as FQGNSA. The CDR3 loop spans 14 amino acids. CDR3 sequence reads: CASSQGRGFQPQHF.

V and J are TRBV5-1 and TRBJ2-7. This CDR3 spans 14 amino acids. Germline CDR1 reads SGHRS; CDR2 reads YFSETQ. CDR3 region: CASSLEGSGYEQYF.

The V call is TRBV4-1, the J call TRBJ1-2; TCRdb's assignment of TRBD1 cannot be checked, as there is no DNA. CDR1 MGHRA and CDR2 YSYEKL come from the germline V gene. CDR3 length equals 16 residues. Here the CDR3 reads CASSQETGTANYGYTF.

This chain joins TRBV29-1 and TRBJ2-5; TCRdb outputs TRBD2, but without DNA this stays unchecked. This CDR3 is built from 15 residues. Per germline, CDR1 SQVTM and CDR2 ANQGSEA. Here the CDR3 reads CSVRVLRGGPETQYF.

The V gene is TRBV7-3, the J gene TRBJ2-1; TCRdb designates TRBD2, a call that cannot be tested without DNA. Germline lookup yields CDR1 SGHTA and CDR2 FQGTGA. There are 18 residues in the CDR3. CDR3 region: CASSLKEVGLAAYNEQFF.

The CDR3 reads CASRGQGGAFSPLHF. The V and J genes are TRBV12-3 or TRBV12-4 and TRBJ1-6; TCRdb lists TRBD1, though no DNA is available to test this call. This CDR3 has 15 residues.